This TCR beta chain stems from a study of vaccination effects on CD4 cells after COVID-19. The wider study: At 16 days and one week before vaccination, two convalescent patients gave samples.

ViraFEST expansion of antigen-specific CD4+ T cells with viral peptide pools preceded sequencing. Culture proceeded for under twelve days, and CD4+ T cells were then isolated. This person caught SARS-CoV-2 sometime from March to December 2020, and PCR testing confirmed the infection. Cultures used around 1.8 million PBMC per well, approximately 10 IU/ml IL-2 and about 10 ug/ml peptides. IL-2 medium was substituted for half the medium on days 3 and 7. The CDR3 has 13 residues. J was trimmed by 7 bases and V by 7 bases; bases with no gene match: 5. The repertoire was sequenced with immunoSEQ multiplex PCR; TCRdb's copy has only in-frame clones and lacks some. This sample yields about 45,000 clones, of which approximately 72% are seen a single time; under 30% belongs to the top ten. A remark on this clone: Its antigen is as yet unknown.

The input for sequencing was CD4+ T cells from PBMCs cultured with a peptide pool, taken before COVID-19 vaccination. The sequence derives from a human donor who had a prior SARS-CoV-2 infection. The chain recombines TRBV12-3 or TRBV12-4 with TRBJ2-7; 12 positions agree with TRBD2. CDR3 DNA sequence: TGTGCCAGCAAAAGCCTAGCGGGAGGGGAGCAGTACTTC. Its translation: CASKSLAGGEQYF.